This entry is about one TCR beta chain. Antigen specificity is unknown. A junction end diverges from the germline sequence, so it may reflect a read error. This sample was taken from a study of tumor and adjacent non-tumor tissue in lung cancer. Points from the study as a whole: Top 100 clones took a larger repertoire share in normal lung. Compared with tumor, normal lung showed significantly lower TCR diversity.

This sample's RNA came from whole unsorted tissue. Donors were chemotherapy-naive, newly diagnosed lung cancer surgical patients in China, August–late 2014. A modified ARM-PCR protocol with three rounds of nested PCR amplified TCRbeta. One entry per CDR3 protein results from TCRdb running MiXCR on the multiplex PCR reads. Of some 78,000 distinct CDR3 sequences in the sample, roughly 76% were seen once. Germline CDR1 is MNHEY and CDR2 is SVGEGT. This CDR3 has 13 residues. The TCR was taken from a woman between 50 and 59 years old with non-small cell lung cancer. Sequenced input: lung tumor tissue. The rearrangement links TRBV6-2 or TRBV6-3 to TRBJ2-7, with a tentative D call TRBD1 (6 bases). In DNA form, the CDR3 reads TGTACCAGCGGCGGACAGTCTGTCGACGTGCAGTACTTC. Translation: CTSGGQSVDVQYF.